Listed below are T cell receptor beta chains from one sample, sequenced in a study of blood T cell repertoires in COVID-19. The protocol was immunoSEQ multiplex PCR, while the TCRdb copy is restricted to in-frame clones and leaves out a portion. The table has 190,000 or so clones, about 86% seen once. Source material: peripheral blood. These receptors were collected from a man in his forties or fifties with active or convalescent COVID-19. The conserved cysteine and the conserved F or W are not part of the CDR3 here. The D gene is left open where the match is weak.

d_gene,v_gene,j_gene,CDR3aa
-,TRBV30,TRBJ2-1,AWSFRRGLNEQF
-,TRBV6-2/TRBV6-3,TRBJ2-1,ASSYFLDNEQF
-,TRBV9,TRBJ1-5,ASSVDVRSQPQH
-,TRBV5-1,TRBJ2-2,ASSLVSTNTGELF
-,TRBV7-2,TRBJ2-4,ASSLEGVAKNIQY
-,TRBV19,TRBJ2-7,ASSIFWPGAYEQY
TRBD2,TRBV9,TRBJ2-5,ASSVDGRFQETQY
-,TRBV6-1,TRBJ1-4,ASSERGGPGNEKLF
-,TRBV24-1,TRBJ2-1,ATRPEGPSEQF
-,TRBV6-6,TRBJ1-5,ASSAGVNQPQH
-,TRBV4-1,TRBJ2-2,ASSQPLVRTGELF
TRBD1,TRBV24-1,TRBJ2-3,ATSDPDRGQASPDTQY
-,TRBV10-3,TRBJ1-2,AISESGGPYGYT
TRBD1,TRBV29-1,TRBJ1-2,SVEELGQGYNGYT
TRBD1,TRBV28,TRBJ1-2,ASSVPQGAMSYT
TRBD1,TRBV7-8,TRBJ2-1,ASSVQGAGYNEQF
-,TRBV28,TRBJ2-1,ASTPQVATLSNEQF
-,TRBV7-2,TRBJ2-3,ASTPRRGRTDTQY
-,TRBV5-1,TRBJ2-5,ASQNRGMEGETQY
-,TRBV5-6,TRBJ1-3,ASSLAPFSGNTIY
-,TRBV7-2,TRBJ1-1,ASSLSRANTEAF
-,TRBV27,TRBJ1-4,ASSFQGPTNEKLF
-,TRBV18,TRBJ1-2,ASSPGPGSNYGYT
-,TRBV30,TRBJ1-4,AWSYVGGRGSEKLF
TRBD1,TRBV2,TRBJ1-2,ASSVGQGDGYT
-,TRBV7-2,TRBJ2-2,ASSLFSGAHTGELF
-,TRBV28,TRBJ2-3,ASSLKPFLGTDTQY
-,TRBV7-9,TRBJ2-1,ASSSGAVEQF
-,TRBV3-1/TRBV3-2,TRBJ1-1,ASSQRSMVNTEAF